A selection of T cell receptor beta chains follows, all from one sample in a study of radiation and T cells in renal cell carcinoma. The data were produced by immunoSEQ multiplex PCR, yet TCRdb's version contains in-frame clones alone and is incomplete. The profile shows roughly 130,000 clones, roughly four fifths of them singletons. Sample: blood, taken from a patient whose treatment included radiotherapy and nephrectomy. Receptors originate from a woman aged 60-75 years with renal cell carcinoma. Both conserved end residues are part of each CDR3. The D gene is left open where the match is weak. A row's size may be missing; if present it is once, few, many or a size class.

D gene: .
J gene: TRBJ2-3
clone size: .
V gene: TRBV7-2
CDR3 DNA: TGTGCCAGCAGCTTGGGCGGGGCTAGCACAGATACGCAGTATTTT
CDR3 protein: CASSLGGASTDTQYF

D gene: TRBD1
J gene: TRBJ2-7
clone size: once
V gene: TRBV11-3
CDR3 DNA: TGTGCCAGCAGCTCCTCGACAGGGGTGTACGAGCAGTACTTC
CDR3 protein: CASSSSTGVYEQYF

D gene: .
J gene: TRBJ2-5
clone size: .
V gene: TRBV11-2
CDR3 DNA: TGTGCCAGCAGCTTGTCTAGCGCAACAATCCAAGAGACCCAGTACTTC
CDR3 protein: CASSLSSATIQETQYF

D gene: .
J gene: TRBJ2-5
clone size: .
V gene: TRBV7-3
CDR3 DNA: TGTGCCAGCAGCTTCAGTTTTCGTGAGACCCAGTACTTC
CDR3 protein: CASSFSFRETQYF

D gene: TRBD1
J gene: TRBJ1-4
clone size: few
V gene: TRBV30
CDR3 DNA: TGTGCCTGGACCCGGAGGGACAGGGATGAAAAACTGTTTTTT
CDR3 protein: CAWTRRDRDEKLFF

D gene: .
J gene: TRBJ2-1
clone size: .
V gene: TRBV5-6
CDR3 DNA: TGTGCCAGCAGCTTCGGGGCTGGCGATGAGCAGTTCTTC
CDR3 protein: CASSFGAGDEQFF

D gene: TRBD2
J gene: TRBJ2-1
clone size: .
V gene: TRBV28
CDR3 DNA: TGTGCCAGCCGGGGACTAGCGGGAGAGGGGCCAGCCGGGGAGCAGTTCTTC
CDR3 protein: CASRGLAGEGPAGEQFF

D gene: TRBD2
J gene: TRBJ2-3
clone size: .
V gene: TRBV19
CDR3 DNA: TGTGCCAGTAGCTGGACTAGTGCGAGGACAGATACGCAGTATTTT
CDR3 protein: CASSWTSARTDTQYF

D gene: TRBD1
J gene: TRBJ1-5
clone size: .
V gene: TRBV7-8
CDR3 DNA: TGTGCCAGCAGCTTGGTCCAGGGGGGTGGGAATCAGCCCCAGCATTTT
CDR3 protein: CASSLVQGGGNQPQHF

D gene: TRBD1
J gene: TRBJ2-7
clone size: .
V gene: TRBV5-6
CDR3 DNA: TGTGCCAGCAGCCCCGGGACAGGGGGCTTCGAGCAGTACTTC
CDR3 protein: CASSPGTGGFEQYF

D gene: TRBD2
J gene: TRBJ2-3
clone size: .
V gene: TRBV10-3
CDR3 DNA: TGTGCCATCAGTGCCAACAACCACGGACTAGCGGGACGCACAGATACGCAGTATTTT
CDR3 protein: CAISANNHGLAGRTDTQYF

D gene: .
J gene: TRBJ2-1
clone size: .
V gene: TRBV27
CDR3 DNA: TGTGCCAGCAGTCCAGAAGTCTCTTACAATGAGCAGTTCTTC
CDR3 protein: CASSPEVSYNEQFF

D gene: .
J gene: TRBJ1-3
clone size: .
V gene: TRBV28
CDR3 DNA: TGTGCCAGCAGTTTTTCACGACCCTCTGGAAACACCATATATTTT
CDR3 protein: CASSFSRPSGNTIYF

D gene: .
J gene: TRBJ2-1
clone size: .
V gene: TRBV5-1
CDR3 DNA: TGCGCCAGCAGCTTGGAGGGACGAATAGGGGGTGAGCAGTTCTTC
CDR3 protein: CASSLEGRIGGEQFF

D gene: .
J gene: TRBJ1-5
clone size: .
V gene: TRBV25-1
CDR3 DNA: TGTGCCAGCAGTGAATATGGGGGGGGGCCCCAGCATTTT
CDR3 protein: CASSEYGGGPQHF

D gene: .
J gene: TRBJ2-1
clone size: .
V gene: TRBV6-1
CDR3 DNA: TGTGCCCTGGCGGGGGCTTACAATGAGCAGTTCTTC
CDR3 protein: CALAGAYNEQFF

D gene: .
J gene: TRBJ1-1
clone size: .
V gene: TRBV9
CDR3 DNA: TGTGCCAGCAGCGTAGAGCCCGGGCCGAACACTGAAGCTTTCTTT
CDR3 protein: CASSVEPGPNTEAFF

D gene: .
J gene: TRBJ1-1
clone size: few
V gene: TRBV19
CDR3 DNA: TGTGCCAGTAGGGGCCCGGGTTCCGAAGCTTTCTTT
CDR3 protein: CASRGPGSEAFF

D gene: .
J gene: TRBJ1-2
clone size: .
V gene: TRBV28
CDR3 DNA: TGTGCCAGCAGTTTACCTCTCAGCAACCATGGCTACACCTTC
CDR3 protein: CASSLPLSNHGYTF

D gene: TRBD2
J gene: TRBJ2-5
clone size: .
V gene: TRBV7-7
CDR3 DNA: TGTGCTAGCAGCAGCGGGGGGGTGGAGACCCAGTACTTC
CDR3 protein: CASSSGGVETQYF

D gene: .
J gene: TRBJ2-5
clone size: .
V gene: TRBV7-3
CDR3 DNA: TGTGCCAGCAGCCGTTCTGGGGTAGAAGAGACCCAGTACTTC
CDR3 protein: CASSRSGVEETQYF

D gene: .
J gene: TRBJ2-3
clone size: .
V gene: TRBV28
CDR3 DNA: TGTGCCAGCAGCAAGGTCCCCCCCCAGGCGCAGTATTTT
CDR3 protein: CASSKVPPQAQYF

D gene: .
J gene: TRBJ1-5
clone size: .
V gene: TRBV5-4
CDR3 DNA: TGTGCCAGCAGAGGTGCGGTAGGGCCAAATCAGCCCCAGCATTTT
CDR3 protein: CASRGAVGPNQPQHF

D gene: .
J gene: TRBJ2-7
clone size: once
V gene: TRBV9
CDR3 DNA: TGTGCCAGCAGCGCCGGACTGGGTACCTACGAGCAGTACTTC
CDR3 protein: CASSAGLGTYEQYF

D gene: .
J gene: TRBJ2-1
clone size: .
V gene: TRBV5-1
CDR3 DNA: TGCGCCACCTCGCGAGGGGGGCCGAGTAATGAGCAGTTCTTC
CDR3 protein: CATSRGGPSNEQFF

D gene: .
J gene: TRBJ1-2
clone size: .
V gene: TRBV6-5
CDR3 DNA: TGTGCCAGCAGTTACGATCCCGGGACTAACTATGGCTACACCTTC
CDR3 protein: CASSYDPGTNYGYTF

D gene: .
J gene: TRBJ2-2
clone size: .
V gene: TRBV5-1
CDR3 DNA: TGCGCCAGCGACTCCGGGGGCACCGGGGAGCTGTTTTTT
CDR3 protein: CASDSGGTGELFF

D gene: .
J gene: TRBJ2-3
clone size: .
V gene: TRBV19
CDR3 DNA: TGTGCCATTTCCGACACCGGCCGGACAGATACGCAGTATTTT
CDR3 protein: CAISDTGRTDTQYF

D gene: .
J gene: TRBJ1-1
clone size: few
V gene: TRBV19
CDR3 DNA: TGTGCCAGTAGCACGACAGTTTCGAACACTGAAGCTTTCTTT
CDR3 protein: CASSTTVSNTEAFF

D gene: TRBD1
J gene: TRBJ2-1
clone size: .
V gene: TRBV7-9
CDR3 DNA: TGTGCCAGCAGCTTTCCCCTACAGGGGCTTACTTACAATGAGCAGTTCTTC
CDR3 protein: CASSFPLQGLTYNEQFF

D gene: TRBD1
J gene: TRBJ2-5
clone size: .
V gene: TRBV7-9
CDR3 DNA: TGTGCCAGCAGCTTAGATTTAGGGACAGGTCTGCAAGAGACCCAGTACTTC
CDR3 protein: CASSLDLGTGLQETQYF

D gene: TRBD1
J gene: TRBJ1-6
clone size: .
V gene: TRBV7-9
CDR3 DNA: TGTGCCAGCAGCCCTAGGCTGGGACAGGATAATTCACCCCTCCACTTT
CDR3 protein: CASSPRLGQDNSPLHF

D gene: .
J gene: TRBJ1-1
clone size: few
V gene: TRBV19
CDR3 DNA: TGTGCCAGTAGTATAACCATTGAGGTCACTGAAGCTTTCTTT
CDR3 protein: CASSITIEVTEAFF

D gene: .
J gene: TRBJ1-3
clone size: .
V gene: TRBV6-6
CDR3 DNA: TGTGCCAGCAGTACCGGGACCCCCTCTGGAAACACCATATATTTT
CDR3 protein: CASSTGTPSGNTIYF

D gene: TRBD2
J gene: TRBJ2-2
clone size: .
V gene: TRBV9
CDR3 DNA: TGTGCCAGCAGCGTAGGCAGGGAGGGAACCGGGGAGCTGTTTTTT
CDR3 protein: CASSVGREGTGELFF

D gene: .
J gene: TRBJ2-1
clone size: .
V gene: TRBV7-9
CDR3 DNA: TGTGCCAGCAGCTTAACAGGAGAGGGTGAGCAGTTCTTC
CDR3 protein: CASSLTGEGEQFF

D gene: .
J gene: TRBJ1-5
clone size: .
V gene: TRBV2
CDR3 DNA: TGTGCCAGCAGTGGGGAGGGACATCAGCCCCAGCATTTT
CDR3 protein: CASSGEGHQPQHF

D gene: .
J gene: TRBJ2-3
clone size: .
V gene: TRBV7-8
CDR3 DNA: TGTGCCAGCAGCCCCGGGACTCAATACACAGATACGCAGTATTTT
CDR3 protein: CASSPGTQYTDTQYF